Here is one TCR beta chain with its context. This clone's antigen is unknown. Per-base qualities were not stored, and no clone one base away is much larger. The sample originates from a study of CD8+ T cells in alopecia areata (dated by TCRdb to between 2017 and 2018). At the level of the whole study: The treated patients took part in an open-label pilot trial in which moderate-to-severe alopecia areata was treated with oral tofacitinib at 5 to 10 mg twice daily. High-throughput TCRbeta sequencing was used to examine T cell clonal expansion in alopecia areata in both the C3H/HeJ mouse model and human patients. RNA was obtained with the PAXgene miRNA kit for fixed scalp, the miRNeasy kit for PBMCs, and the RNeasy kit for mouse skin. In humans, TCRbeta sequencing was performed on scalp tissue and on sorted CD4+ and CD8+ peripheral blood T cells from healthy controls and from patients with patchy or totalis/universalis alopecia areata. In treated patients, disease severity was measured using the SALT score, which gives the percentage of scalp surface area affected. immunoSEQ multiplex PCR using 35 Vbeta forward primers and 13 Jbeta reverse primers was used to amplify TCRbeta CDR3 regions. Patients received tofacitinib for 6 to 18 months and were then followed off drug for 6 months to check for delayed response and recurrence. Patients on tofacitinib were biopsied at baseline and after 4 and 24 weeks of treatment, and several of the patients also had a later scalp biopsy. Clonality in the scalp was compared among normal scalp (n=4), patchy alopecia areata scalp (n=8), and alopecia totalis/universalis scalp (n=8).

Study-wide conclusions, independent of this receptor: Tofacitinib significantly decreased scalp clonality and the number of expanded CD8+ clones among the top 100 scalp clones. Many expanded lesional clones persisted in scalp and blood during tofacitinib treatment, which may partly explain relapse after stopping treatment. Because the treated cohort was small and had just a single nonresponder, larger studies are needed to establish links between baseline CD8+ expansion and response. Compared with normal scalp, lesional scalp, particularly in alopecia totalis/universalis, had higher clonality and more expanded CD8+ clones, which suggests antigenic drive. TCR sequences shared between patients were less clear than in mice, possibly partly because of HLA diversity in the patient population. Resident alphabeta T cells in normal human skin are also sequenced, complicating scalp TCR repertoire analysis, unlike mouse skin dominated by gammadelta T cells.

The germline V gene (reference sequence) supplies CDR1 SEHNR and CDR2 FQNEAQ. The CDR3 runs 13 amino acids, cysteine and phenylalanine included. Just the 39-base CDR3 DNA is kept, in frame starting at base 1. V sheds 1 base and J sheds 4 bases, leaving 7 bases between their ends. Libraries were constructed by the immunoSEQ multiplex PCR assay. RNA was extracted from all samples and reverse transcribed into cDNA as template for TCR sequencing. First-strand cDNA was synthesized with SuperScript III using a 2:1 mix of oligo-dT and random hexamers. A synthetic immune receptor repertoire was used to measure amplification bias, and any remaining bias was corrected computationally. The study's processing was this. After raw reads were preprocessed to remove errors, the CDR3 was defined following IMGT conventions as running from the conserved cysteine to phenylalanine. Clonality was computed as 1 minus the Shannon entropy, with the entropy normalized by log2 of the number of productive unique TCRs. Scalp TCRbeta sequences were cross-referenced with sorted blood CD4 and CD8 repertoires so that the CD4 or CD8 identity of scalp clones could be inferred. Here the immuneACCESS table is served through TCRdb, limited to in-frame sequences with V and J called. Missing clones are a known gap in these copies; in checked studies unresolved V genes cover under half, and the rest lacks a known reason. The DNA gave D and trimming, while V, J and clone size come from that table. The sample has over 100,000 clones on record, about 50% of them singletons. The ten largest clones capture 0.45% to 0.5% of the sample.

Taken with the paper, the label for time point translates to: roughly 27 days on oral tofacitinib. The treatment or condition label, read with the paper, signifies: oral pan-JAK inhibitor, 5-10 mg twice daily. Lesional scalp punch biopsies and peripheral blood were obtained from alopecia areata patients. PBMCs were isolated by density centrifugation and stained for CD3, CD4 and CD8, and CD4+ and CD8+ T cells were sorted on a FACSAria. The chain is made from TRBV7-9 and TRBJ1-2, and perhaps TRBD1 as D gene, on 6 matching bases. The material was CD4+ T cells sorted from blood, obtained at week 4, from a patient treated with tofacitinib. The sequence was collected from a human donor with alopecia areata. The CDR3 reads CASSLEGGYGYTF. Read as DNA, the sequence is TGTGCCAGCAGCTTAGAAGGGGGCTATGGCTACACCTTC.